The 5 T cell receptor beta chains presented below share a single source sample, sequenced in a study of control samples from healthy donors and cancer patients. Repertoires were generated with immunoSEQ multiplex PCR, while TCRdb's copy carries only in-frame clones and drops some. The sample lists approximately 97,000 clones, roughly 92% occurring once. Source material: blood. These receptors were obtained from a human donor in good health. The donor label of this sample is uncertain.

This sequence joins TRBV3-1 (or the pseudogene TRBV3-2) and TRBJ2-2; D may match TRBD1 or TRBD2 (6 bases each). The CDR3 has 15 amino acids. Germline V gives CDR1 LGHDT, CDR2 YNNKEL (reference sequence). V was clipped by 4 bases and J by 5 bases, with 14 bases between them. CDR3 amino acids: CASSPWGAKTGELFF. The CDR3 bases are TGTGCCAGCAGCCCCTGGGGGGCCAAGACCGGGGAGCTGTTTTTT.

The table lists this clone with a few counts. The CDR3 spells CASSRQGGTDTQYF. CDR3 DNA sequence: TGTGCCAGCAGCCGACAGGGGGGCACAGATACGCAGTATTTT. V gene TRBV6-4 combines with J gene TRBJ2-3; 9 nucleotides align to TRBD1. From germline, CDR1 is MRHNA and CDR2 SNTAGT. The ends lost 6 bases at V and 1 base at J; junction bases unmatched: 2. This CDR3 has 14 residues.

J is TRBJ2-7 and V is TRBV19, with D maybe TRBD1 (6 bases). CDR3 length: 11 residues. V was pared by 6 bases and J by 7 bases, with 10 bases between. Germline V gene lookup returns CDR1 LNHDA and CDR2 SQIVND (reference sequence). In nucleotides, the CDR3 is TGTGCCAGTAGGGACGGACAGGAGCAGTACTTC. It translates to CASRDGQEQYF.

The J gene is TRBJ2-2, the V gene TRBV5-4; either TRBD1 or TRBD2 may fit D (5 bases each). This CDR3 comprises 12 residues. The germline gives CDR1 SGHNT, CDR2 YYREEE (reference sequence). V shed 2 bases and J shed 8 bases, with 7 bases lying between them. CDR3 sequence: CASSFGAGELFF. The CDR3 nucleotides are TGTGCCAGCAGCTTCGGGGCTGGGGAGCTGTTTTTT.

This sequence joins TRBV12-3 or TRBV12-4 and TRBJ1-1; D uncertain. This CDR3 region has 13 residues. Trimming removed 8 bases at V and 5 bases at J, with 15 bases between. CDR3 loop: CASALGWWTEAFF. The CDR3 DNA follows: TGTGCCAGCGCTCTGGGGTGGTGGACTGAAGCTTTCTTT.